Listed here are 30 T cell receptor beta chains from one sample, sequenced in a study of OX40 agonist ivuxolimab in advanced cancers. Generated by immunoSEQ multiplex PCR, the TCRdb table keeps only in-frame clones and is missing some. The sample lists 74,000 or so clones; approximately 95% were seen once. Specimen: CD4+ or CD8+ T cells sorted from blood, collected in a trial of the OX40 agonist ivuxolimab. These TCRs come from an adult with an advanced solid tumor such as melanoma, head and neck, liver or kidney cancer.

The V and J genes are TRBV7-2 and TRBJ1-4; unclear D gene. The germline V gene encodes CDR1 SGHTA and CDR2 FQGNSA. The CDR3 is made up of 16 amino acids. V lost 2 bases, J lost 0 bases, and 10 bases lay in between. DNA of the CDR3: TGTGCCAGCAGCTTAACTGGACGGACAACTAATGAAAAACTGTTTTTT. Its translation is CASSLTGRTTNEKLFF.

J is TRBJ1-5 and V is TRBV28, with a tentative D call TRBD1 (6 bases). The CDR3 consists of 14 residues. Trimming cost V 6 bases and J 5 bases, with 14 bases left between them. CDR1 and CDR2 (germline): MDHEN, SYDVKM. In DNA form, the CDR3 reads TGTGCCAGCAGAGTAAGGGGGGACCATCAGCCCCAGCATTTT. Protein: CASRVRGDHQPQHF. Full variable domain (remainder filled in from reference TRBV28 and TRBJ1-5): DVKVTQSSRYLVKRTGEKVFLECVQDMDHENMFWYRQDPGLGLRLIYFSYDVKMKEKGDIPEGYSVSREKKERFSLILESASTNQTSMYLCASRVRGDHQPQHFGDGTRLSIL.

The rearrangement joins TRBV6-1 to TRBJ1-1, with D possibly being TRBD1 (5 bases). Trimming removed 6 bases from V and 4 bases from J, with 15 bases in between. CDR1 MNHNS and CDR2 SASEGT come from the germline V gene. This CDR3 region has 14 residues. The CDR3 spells CASSRTWGSTEAFF. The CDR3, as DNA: TGTGCCAGCAGCCGGACATGGGGAAGCACTGAAGCTTTCTTT.

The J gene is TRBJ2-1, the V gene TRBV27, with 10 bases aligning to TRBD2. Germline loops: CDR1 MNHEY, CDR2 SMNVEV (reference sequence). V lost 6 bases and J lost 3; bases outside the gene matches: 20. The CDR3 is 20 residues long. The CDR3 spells CASSLLPGLAAFGDYNEQFF. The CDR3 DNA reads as TGTGCCAGCAGCCTCTTGCCAGGACTAGCGGCTTTTGGGGACTACAATGAGCAGTTCTTC.

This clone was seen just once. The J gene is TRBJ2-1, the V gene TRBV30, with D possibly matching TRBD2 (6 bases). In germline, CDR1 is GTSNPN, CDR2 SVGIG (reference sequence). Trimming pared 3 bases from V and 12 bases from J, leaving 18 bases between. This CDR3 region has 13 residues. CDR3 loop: CAWSAGTSKAQFF. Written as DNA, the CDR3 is TGTGCCTGGAGCGCTGGGACTTCGAAGGCGCAGTTCTTC.

The CDR3 nucleotides are TGTGCCAGCAGCTTTGGAGGCCGTAATGAAAAACTGTTTTTT. Residues: CASSFGGRNEKLFF. V usage is TRBV7-2 and J usage is TRBJ1-4; no clear D gene. The V gene lost 3 bases and the J gene lost 4 bases, with 9 bases spanning the gap. Germline V gives CDR1 SGHTA, CDR2 FQGNSA. The CDR3 totals 14 residues.

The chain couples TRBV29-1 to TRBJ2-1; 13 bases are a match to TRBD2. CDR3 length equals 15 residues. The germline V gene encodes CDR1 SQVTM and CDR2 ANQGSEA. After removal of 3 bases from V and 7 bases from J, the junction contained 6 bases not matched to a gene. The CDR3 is CSVELTSGRANEQFF. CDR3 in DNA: TGCAGCGTTGAGTTAACTAGCGGGAGGGCAAATGAGCAGTTCTTC.

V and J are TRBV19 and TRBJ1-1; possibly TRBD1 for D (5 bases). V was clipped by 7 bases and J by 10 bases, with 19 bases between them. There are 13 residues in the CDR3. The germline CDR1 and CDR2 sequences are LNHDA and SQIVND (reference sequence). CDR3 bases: TGTGCCAGTACCCTGGGGGTTGGCTTTGGAGCTTTCTTT. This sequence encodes CASTLGVGFGAFF.

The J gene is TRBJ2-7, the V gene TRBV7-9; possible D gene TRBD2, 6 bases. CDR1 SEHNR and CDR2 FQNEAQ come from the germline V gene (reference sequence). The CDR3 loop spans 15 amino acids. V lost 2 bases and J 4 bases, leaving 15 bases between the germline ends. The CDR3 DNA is TGTGCCAGCAGCTTATCGGACTACCGGGGTTACGAGCAGTACTTC. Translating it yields CASSLSDYRGYEQYF.

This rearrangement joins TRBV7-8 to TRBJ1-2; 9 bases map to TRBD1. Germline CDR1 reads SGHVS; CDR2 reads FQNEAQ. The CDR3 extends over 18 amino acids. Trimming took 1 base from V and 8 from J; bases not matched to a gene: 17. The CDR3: CASSLDQPATRTGVGYTF. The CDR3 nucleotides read TGTGCCAGCAGCTTAGACCAACCCGCCACTCGGACAGGGGTCGGCTACACCTTC.

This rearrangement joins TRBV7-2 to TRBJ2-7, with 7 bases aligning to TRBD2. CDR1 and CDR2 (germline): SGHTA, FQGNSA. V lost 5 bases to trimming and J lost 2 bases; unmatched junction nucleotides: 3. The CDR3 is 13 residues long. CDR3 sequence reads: CASSQGGTYEQYF. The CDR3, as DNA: TGTGCCAGCAGCCAGGGAGGGACCTACGAGCAGTACTTC.

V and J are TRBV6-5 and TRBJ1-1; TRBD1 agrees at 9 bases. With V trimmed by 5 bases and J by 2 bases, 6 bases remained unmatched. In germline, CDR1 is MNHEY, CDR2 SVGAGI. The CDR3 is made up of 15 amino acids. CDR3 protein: CASSVGTGSNTEAFF. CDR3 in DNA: TGTGCCAGCAGTGTGGGGACAGGGTCAAACACTGAAGCTTTCTTT.

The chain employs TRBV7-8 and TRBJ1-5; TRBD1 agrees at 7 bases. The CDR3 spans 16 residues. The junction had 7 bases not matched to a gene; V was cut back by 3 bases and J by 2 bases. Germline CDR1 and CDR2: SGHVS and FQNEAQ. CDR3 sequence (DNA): TGTGCCAGCAGCTTGGGGACAGCACCGGGCAATCAGCCCCAGCATTTT. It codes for CASSLGTAPGNQPQHF.

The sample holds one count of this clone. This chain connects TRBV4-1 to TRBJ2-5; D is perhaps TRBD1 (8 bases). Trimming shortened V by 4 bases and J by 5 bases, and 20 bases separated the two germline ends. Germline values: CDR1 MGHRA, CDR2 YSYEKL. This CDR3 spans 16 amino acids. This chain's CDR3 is CASSPRTGRVIETQYF. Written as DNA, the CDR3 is TGCGCCAGCAGCCCCAGGACAGGGAGGGTAATCGAGACCCAGTACTTC.

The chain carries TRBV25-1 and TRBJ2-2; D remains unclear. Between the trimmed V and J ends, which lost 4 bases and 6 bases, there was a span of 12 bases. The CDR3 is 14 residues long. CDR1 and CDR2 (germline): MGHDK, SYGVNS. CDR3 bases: TGTGCCAGCAGTGCGATCAGTTGGTCCGGGGAGCTGTTTTTT. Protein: CASSAISWSGELFF.

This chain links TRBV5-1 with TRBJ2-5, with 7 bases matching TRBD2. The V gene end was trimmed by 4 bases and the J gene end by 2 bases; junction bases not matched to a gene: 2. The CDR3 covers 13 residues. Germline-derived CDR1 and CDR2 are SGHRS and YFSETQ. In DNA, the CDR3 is TGCGCCAGCAGCCCGGGACTACAAGAGACCCAGTACTTC. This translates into CASSPGLQETQYF. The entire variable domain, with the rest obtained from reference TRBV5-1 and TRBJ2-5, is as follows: KAGVTQTPRYLIKTRGQQVTLSCSPISGHRSVSWYQQTPGQGLQFLFEYFSETQRNKGNFPGRFSGRQFSNSRSEMNVSTLELGDSALYLCASSPGLQETQYFGPGTRLLVL.

This chain's CDR3 is CASSFGHRNQPQHF. The CDR3 DNA is TGTGCCAGCAGCTTTGGACACCGCAATCAGCCCCAGCATTTT. The chain couples TRBV7-2 to TRBJ1-5, with TRBD1 as a possible D gene (5 bases). CDR3 length equals 14 residues. The germline V and J ends were trimmed by 3 bases and 2 bases, with 8 bases remaining between them. Germline loops: CDR1 SGHTA, CDR2 FQGNSA.

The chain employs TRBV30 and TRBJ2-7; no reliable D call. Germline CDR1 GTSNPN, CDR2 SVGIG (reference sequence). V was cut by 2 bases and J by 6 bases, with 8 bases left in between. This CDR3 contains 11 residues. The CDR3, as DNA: TGTGCCTGGAGTCGACCCCCCGAGCAGTACTTC. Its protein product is CAWSRPPEQYF.

CDR3 bases: TGTGCCAGCAGCCCCCCGTCAGGTTTCAACTACGAGCAGTACTTC. It yields the protein CASSPPSGFNYEQYF. This rearrangement joins TRBV28 to TRBJ2-7, with D uncertain. The V gene lost 6 bases and the J gene lost 3 bases, with 18 bases spanning the gap. This CDR3 is 15 amino acids long. In germline, CDR1 is MDHEN, CDR2 SYDVKM. Based on the CDR3 plus reference TRBV28 and TRBJ2-7, the full variable domain is DVKVTQSSRYLVKRTGEKVFLECVQDMDHENMFWYRQDPGLGLRLIYFSYDVKMKEKGDIPEGYSVSREKKERFSLILESASTNQTSMYLCASSPPSGFNYEQYFGPGTRLTVT.

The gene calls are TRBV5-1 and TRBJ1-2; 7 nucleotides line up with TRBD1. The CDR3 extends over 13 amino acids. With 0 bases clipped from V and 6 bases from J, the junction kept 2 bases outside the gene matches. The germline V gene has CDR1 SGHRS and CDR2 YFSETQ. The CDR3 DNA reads TGCGCCAGCAGCTTGGGACAGGGAGATGGCTACACCTTC. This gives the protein CASSLGQGDGYTF.

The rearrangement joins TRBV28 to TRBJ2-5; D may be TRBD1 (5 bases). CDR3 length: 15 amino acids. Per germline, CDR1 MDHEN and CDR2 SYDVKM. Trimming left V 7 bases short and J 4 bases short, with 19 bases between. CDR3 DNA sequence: TGTGCCAGCATAGGCAGGGTGGGTCCGTTAGAGACCCAGTACTTC. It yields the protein CASIGRVGPLETQYF.

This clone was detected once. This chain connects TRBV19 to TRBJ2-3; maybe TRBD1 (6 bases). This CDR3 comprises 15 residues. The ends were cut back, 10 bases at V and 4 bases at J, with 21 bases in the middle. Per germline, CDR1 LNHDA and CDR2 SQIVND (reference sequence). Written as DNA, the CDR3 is TGTGCCACCACCACTGGACAGTCCCCGTCAGATACGCAGTATTTT. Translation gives CATTTGQSPSDTQYF.

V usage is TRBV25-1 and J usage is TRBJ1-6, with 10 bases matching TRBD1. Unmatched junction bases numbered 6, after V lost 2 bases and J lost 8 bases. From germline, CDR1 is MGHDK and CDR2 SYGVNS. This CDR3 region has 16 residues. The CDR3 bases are TGTGCCAGCAGTGAAAAGACAGGGGGCGGTGATTCACCCCTCCACTTT. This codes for CASSEKTGGGDSPLHF.

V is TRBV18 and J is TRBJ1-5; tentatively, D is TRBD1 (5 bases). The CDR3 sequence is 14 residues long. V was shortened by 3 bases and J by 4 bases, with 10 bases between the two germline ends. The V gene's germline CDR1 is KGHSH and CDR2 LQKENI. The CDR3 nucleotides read TGTGCCAGCTCACCCCAGGGAAAGAATCAGCCCCAGCATTTT. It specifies CASSPQGKNQPQHF.

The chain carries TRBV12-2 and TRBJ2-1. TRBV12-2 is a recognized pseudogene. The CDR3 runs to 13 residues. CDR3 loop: CASRLRLYNEQFF. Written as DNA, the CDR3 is TGTGCAAGTCGCTTAAGGCTTTACAATGAGCAGTTCTTC.

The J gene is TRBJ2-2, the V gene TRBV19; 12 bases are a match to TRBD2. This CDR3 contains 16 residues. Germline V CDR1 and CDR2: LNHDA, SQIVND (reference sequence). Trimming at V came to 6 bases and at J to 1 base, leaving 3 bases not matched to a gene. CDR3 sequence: CASRRTSGENTGELFF. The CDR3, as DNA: TGTGCCAGTAGGAGGACTAGCGGGGAGAACACCGGGGAGCTGTTTTTT. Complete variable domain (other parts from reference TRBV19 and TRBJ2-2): DGGITQSPKYLFRKEGQNVTLSCEQNLNHDAMYWYRQDPGQGLRLIYYSQIVNDFQKGDIAEGYSVSREKKESFPLTVTSAQKNPTAFYLCASRRTSGENTGELFFGEGSRLTVL.

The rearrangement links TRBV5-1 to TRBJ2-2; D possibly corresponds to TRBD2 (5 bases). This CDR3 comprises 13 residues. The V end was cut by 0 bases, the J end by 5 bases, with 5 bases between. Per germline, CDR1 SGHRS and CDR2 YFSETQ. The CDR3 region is CASSLGLTGELFF. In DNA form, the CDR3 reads TGCGCCAGCAGCTTGGGACTAACCGGGGAGCTGTTTTTT.

CDR3 amino acids: CASSPPGQPNTEAFF. The CDR3 nucleotides are TGTGCCAGCTCACCACCGGGACAACCGAACACTGAAGCTTTCTTT. The chain carries TRBV18 and TRBJ1-1, with D possibly TRBD1 on 6 matching bases. Germline values: CDR1 KGHSH, CDR2 LQKENI. The CDR3 has 15 amino acids. Trimming cost V 0 bases and J 1 base, with 9 bases left between them.

CDR3 amino acids: CASSLVGTGLSTDTQYF. In DNA, the CDR3 is TGTGCCAGCAGCTTAGTAGGGACAGGACTTAGCACAGATACGCAGTATTTT. The chain carries TRBV7-6 and TRBJ2-3, with TRBD1 matching 8 bases. CDR1 is SGHVS and CDR2 is FNYEAQ in the germline V gene. The CDR3 is made up of 17 amino acids. Trimming cost V 1 base and J 0 bases; bases outside gene matches: 6. Full variable domain (rest looked up from reference TRBV7-6 and TRBJ2-3): GAGVSQSPRYKVTKRGQDVALRCDPISGHVSLYWYRQALGQGPEFLTYFNYEAQQDKSGLPNDRFSAERPEGSISTLTIQRTEQRDSAMYRCASSLVGTGLSTDTQYFGPGTRLTVL.

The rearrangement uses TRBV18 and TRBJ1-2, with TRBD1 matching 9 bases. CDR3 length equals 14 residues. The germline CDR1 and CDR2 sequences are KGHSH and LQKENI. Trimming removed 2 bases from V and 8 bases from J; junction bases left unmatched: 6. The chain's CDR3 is CASSPTGQGEGYTF. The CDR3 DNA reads TGTGCCAGCTCACCAACGGGACAGGGTGAAGGCTACACCTTC.